This is a list of T cell receptor beta chains from one sample in a study of OX40 agonist ivuxolimab in advanced cancers. Libraries were prepared by immunoSEQ multiplex PCR; TCRdb keeps only in-frame clonotypes and omits some of them. This repertoire shows 65,000 or so clones, around 84% found once; its top ten account for 4% to 5%. The material sequenced was CD4+ or CD8+ T cells sorted from blood, taken in a trial of the OX40 agonist ivuxolimab. Receptors originate from an adult with an advanced solid tumor such as melanoma, head and neck, liver or kidney cancer. Each CDR3 is given without its conserved first and last residue. The size field is filled for only some rows; it gives once, few, many or a size class.

clone size | J gene | V gene | CDR3 protein
. | TRBJ2-7 | TRBV5-6 | AGSRLARRDEQY
. | TRBJ1-3 | TRBV10-3 | AIKSSPGTDSGNTIY
. | TRBJ1-5 | TRBV6-6 | ASSYLNQPQH
medium-sized | TRBJ1-5 | TRBV2 | ASGAGLNQPQH
. | TRBJ1-4 | TRBV5-1 | ASSLVQGNEKLF
. | TRBJ2-5 | TRBV5-1 | ASSLLGSGEETQY
. | TRBJ1-2 | TRBV7-9 | ASSGDLHGYT
. | TRBJ1-5 | TRBV15 | ATSRDRGWDQPQH
once | TRBJ2-5 | TRBV7-2 | ASSLVVARETQY
. | TRBJ1-2 | TRBV7-3 | ASSPQGNYGYT
few | TRBJ1-1 | TRBV29-1 | SVDRNGNTEAF
medium-sized | TRBJ2-7 | TRBV6-1 | ASTLLAGASYEQY
. | TRBJ2-7 | TRBV28 | ASSGGTGGSYEQY
. | TRBJ2-1 | TRBV4-3 | ASSLSSSYNEQF
. | TRBJ2-7 | TRBV2 | ASNRTPYEQY
. | TRBJ1-4 | TRBV2 | ASSRDRVGEKLF
. | TRBJ1-3 | TRBV6-6 | ASSYLQTDNTIY
once | TRBJ1-3 | TRBV5-1 | ASSLEGPTSDTIY
. | TRBJ1-2 | TRBV5-1 | ASSLDPSGRGYT
few | TRBJ2-5 | TRBV29-1 | SVTSGEETQY
few | TRBJ2-7 | TRBV6-6 | ASSWGGTAGDEQY
. | TRBJ1-4 | TRBV7-9 | ASSPGATNEKLF
. | TRBJ2-5 | TRBV4-1 | ASSQETLAGGQETQY
. | TRBJ1-2 | TRBV4-3 | ASSQSLTRTNYGYT
. | TRBJ2-3 | TRBV5-1 | ASSPHTSTDTQY
. | TRBJ1-3 | TRBV6-5 | ASSQGITGNTIY
. | TRBJ2-3 | TRBV4-1 | ASSQVEVPGGATDTQY